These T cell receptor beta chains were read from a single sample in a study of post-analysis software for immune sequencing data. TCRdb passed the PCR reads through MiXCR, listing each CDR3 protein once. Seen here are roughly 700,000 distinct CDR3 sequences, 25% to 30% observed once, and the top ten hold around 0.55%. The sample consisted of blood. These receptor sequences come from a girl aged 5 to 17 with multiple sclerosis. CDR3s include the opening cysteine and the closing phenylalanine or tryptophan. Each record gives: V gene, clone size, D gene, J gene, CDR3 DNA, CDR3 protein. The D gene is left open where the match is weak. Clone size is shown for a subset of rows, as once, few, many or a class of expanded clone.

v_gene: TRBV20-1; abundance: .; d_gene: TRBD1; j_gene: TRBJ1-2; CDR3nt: TGCAGTGCTAGAGAACAGGGGAGGTGGAACTACACCTTC; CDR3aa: CSAREQGRWNYTF
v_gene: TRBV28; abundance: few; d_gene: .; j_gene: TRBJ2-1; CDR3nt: TGTGCCAGCAGTTTATCCGGGGAAACCAGCAATGAGCAGTTCTTC; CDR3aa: CASSLSGETSNEQFF
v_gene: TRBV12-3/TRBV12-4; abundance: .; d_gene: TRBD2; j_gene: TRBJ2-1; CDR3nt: TGTGCCAGCAGGCCGCGAGGACTAGCGGGATACAATGAGCAGTTCTTC; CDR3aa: CASRPRGLAGYNEQFF
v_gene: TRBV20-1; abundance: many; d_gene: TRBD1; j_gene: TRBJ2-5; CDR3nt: TGCAGTGCCTCGGGGACAGTTCAAGAGACCCAGTACTTC; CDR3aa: CSASGTVQETQYF
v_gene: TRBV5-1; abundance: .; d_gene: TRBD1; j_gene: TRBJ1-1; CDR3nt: TGCGCCAGCAGCTTGATTGGGACAGGGGTCACTGAAGCTTTCTTT; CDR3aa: CASSLIGTGVTEAFF
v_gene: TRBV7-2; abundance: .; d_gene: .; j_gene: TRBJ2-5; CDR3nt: TGTGCCATCTCCCAAGGCCCCCCTGCAGACCAAGAGACCCAGTACTTC; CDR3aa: CAISQGPPADQETQYF
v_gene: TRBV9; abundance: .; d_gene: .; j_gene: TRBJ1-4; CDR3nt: TGTGCCAGCAGCGTAAGCCCCCACAGGGCCAATGAAAAACTGTTTTTT; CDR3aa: CASSVSPHRANEKLFF
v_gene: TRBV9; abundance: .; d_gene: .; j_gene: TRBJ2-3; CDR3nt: TGTGCCAGCAGCGTAGTAGGGCCCCCAGATACGCAGTATTTT; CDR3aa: CASSVVGPPDTQYF
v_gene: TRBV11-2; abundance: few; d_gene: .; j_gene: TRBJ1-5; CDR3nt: TGTGCCAGCAGCTTAGAGGGGGCGGATCAGCCCCAGCATTTT; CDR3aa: CASSLEGADQPQHF
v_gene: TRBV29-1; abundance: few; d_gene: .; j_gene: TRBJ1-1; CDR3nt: TGCAGCGTAGCCTCCACTGAAGCTTTCTTT; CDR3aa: CSVASTEAFF
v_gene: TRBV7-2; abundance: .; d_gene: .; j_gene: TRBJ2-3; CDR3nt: TGTGCCAGCAGCTTAGTCGCGCGTTCTAGCACAGATACGCAGTATTTT; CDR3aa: CASSLVARSSTDTQYF
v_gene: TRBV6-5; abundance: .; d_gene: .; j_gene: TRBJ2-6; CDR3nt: TGTGCCAGCAGTCACCTGGGCGGGGAAAGGGGGGCCAACGTCCTGACTTTC; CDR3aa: CASSHLGGERGANVLTF
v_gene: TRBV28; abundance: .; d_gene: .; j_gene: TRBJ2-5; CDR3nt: TGTGCCAGCAGTTTTGGCTCGGCGGGACAAGAGACCCAGTACTTC; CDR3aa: CASSFGSAGQETQYF
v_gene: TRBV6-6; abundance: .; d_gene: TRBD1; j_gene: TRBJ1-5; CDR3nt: TGTGCCAGCAGGGGACAGGGGCGAAGCAATCAGCCCCAGCATTTT; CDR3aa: CASRGQGRSNQPQHF
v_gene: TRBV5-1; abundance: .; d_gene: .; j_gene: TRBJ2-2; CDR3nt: TGCGCCAGCAGCTTTGACCAAAACACCGGGGAGCTGTTTTTT; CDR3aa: CASSFDQNTGELFF
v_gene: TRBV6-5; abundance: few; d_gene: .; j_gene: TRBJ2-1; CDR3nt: TGTGCCAGCAGTCAACTAGTTTTCGGGACCCAGTTCTTC; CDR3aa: CASSQLVFGTQFF
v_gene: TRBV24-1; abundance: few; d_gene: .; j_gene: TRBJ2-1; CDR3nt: TGTGCCGCCAGTGACCTCGCTAGCCCAGGCTCCTACAATGAGCAGTTCTTC; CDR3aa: CAASDLASPGSYNEQFF
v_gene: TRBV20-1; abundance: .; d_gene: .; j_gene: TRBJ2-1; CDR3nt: TGCAGTGCGTCAATTACGGTTGAGCAGTTCTTC; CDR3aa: CSASITVEQFF
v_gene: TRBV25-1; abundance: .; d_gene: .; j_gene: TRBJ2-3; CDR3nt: TGTGCCAACAGTGAACTCTTAACGATAAACACAGATACGCAGTATTTT; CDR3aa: CANSELLTINTDTQYF
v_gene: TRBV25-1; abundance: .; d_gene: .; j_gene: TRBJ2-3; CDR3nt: TGTGCCGGCAGTGAATATATCCTTGATACGCAGTATTTT; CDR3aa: CAGSEYILDTQYF
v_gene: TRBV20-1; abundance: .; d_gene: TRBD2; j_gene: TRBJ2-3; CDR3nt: TGCAGTGCCCCCGGGGAAGCGGGGGTCAGAGATACGCAGTATTTT; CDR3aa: CSAPGEAGVRDTQYF
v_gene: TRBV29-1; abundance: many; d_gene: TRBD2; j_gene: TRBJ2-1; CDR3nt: TGCAGCGTTGAACCGCGGGGGTGGAGTTACAATGAGCAGTTCTTC; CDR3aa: CSVEPRGWSYNEQFF
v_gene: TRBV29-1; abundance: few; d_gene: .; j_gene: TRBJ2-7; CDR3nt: TGCAGCGTTGAGGGTCTACCCGACAAATACGAGCAGTACTTC; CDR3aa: CSVEGLPDKYEQYF
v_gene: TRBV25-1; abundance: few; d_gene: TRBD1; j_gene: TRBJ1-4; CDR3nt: TGTGCCAGCAGCGGACAGGTCGAAAAACTGTTTTTT; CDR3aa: CASSGQVEKLFF
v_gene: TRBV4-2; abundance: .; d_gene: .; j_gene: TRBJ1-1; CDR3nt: TGTGCCAGCAGCGGGGGTCGCGCTTTCTTT; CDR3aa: CASSGGRAFF
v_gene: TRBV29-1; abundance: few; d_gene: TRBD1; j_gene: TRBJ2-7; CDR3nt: TGCAGCGGGACGACAGGGGCTACTTTAATCCTCTCCTACGAGCAGTACTTC; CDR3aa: CSGTTGATLILSYEQYF
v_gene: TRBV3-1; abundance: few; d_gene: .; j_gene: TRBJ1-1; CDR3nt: TGTGCCAGCAGCCAAGGATCGGCTAGCCTGAACACTGAAGCTTTCTTT; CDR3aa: CASSQGSASLNTEAFF